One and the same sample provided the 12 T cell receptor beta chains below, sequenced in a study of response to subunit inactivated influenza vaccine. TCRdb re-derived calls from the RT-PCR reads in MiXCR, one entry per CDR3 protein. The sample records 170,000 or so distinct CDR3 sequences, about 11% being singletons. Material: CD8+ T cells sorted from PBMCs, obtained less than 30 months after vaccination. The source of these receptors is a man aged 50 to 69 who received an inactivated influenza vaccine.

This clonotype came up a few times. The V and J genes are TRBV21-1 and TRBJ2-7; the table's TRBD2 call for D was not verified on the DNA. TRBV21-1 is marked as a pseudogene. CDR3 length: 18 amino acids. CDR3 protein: CASSKVPSGRPGGTWQYF. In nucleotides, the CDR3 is TGTGCCAGCAGCAAAGTGCCTAGCGGGAGGCCCGGGGGAACCTGGCAGTACTTC.

CDR3 in amino acids: CATSRGDRRETQYF. The CDR3 DNA is TGTGCCACCAGCAGAGGGGACAGGAGGGAGACCCAGTACTTC. V is TRBV15 and J is TRBJ2-5; TRBD1 aligns across 8 bases. V gave up 1 base and J gave up 5 bases; unmatched junction bases: 3. The length of the CDR3 is 14 residues. Germline V gene lookup returns CDR1 LNHNV and CDR2 YYDKDF (reference sequence).

This CDR3 is CASSLPSGDLSTDTQYF. The DNA of the CDR3 is TGCGCCAGCAGCTTGCCTAGCGGGGACCTTAGCACAGATACGCAGTATTTT. This rearrangement joins TRBV5-1 to TRBJ2-3; 9 nucleotides align to TRBD2. CDR3 length: 17 residues. CDR1 SGHRS and CDR2 YFSETQ come from the germline V gene. The V gene end was trimmed by 1 base and the J gene end by 0 bases; junction bases not matched to a gene: 6. Looking up the rest from reference TRBV5-1 and TRBJ2-3 gives the full variable domain: KAGVTQTPRYLIKTRGQQVTLSCSPISGHRSVSWYQQTPGQGLQFLFEYFSETQRNKGNFPGRFSGRQFSNSRSEMNVSTLELGDSALYLCASSLPSGDLSTDTQYFGPGTRLTVL.

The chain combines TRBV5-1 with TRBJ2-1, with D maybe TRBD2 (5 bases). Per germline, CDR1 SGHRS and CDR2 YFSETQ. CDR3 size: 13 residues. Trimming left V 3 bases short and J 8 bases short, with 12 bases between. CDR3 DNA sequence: TGCGCCAGCAGCTCCGGCCGGGGAGATGAGCAGTTCTTC. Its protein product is CASSSGRGDEQFF.

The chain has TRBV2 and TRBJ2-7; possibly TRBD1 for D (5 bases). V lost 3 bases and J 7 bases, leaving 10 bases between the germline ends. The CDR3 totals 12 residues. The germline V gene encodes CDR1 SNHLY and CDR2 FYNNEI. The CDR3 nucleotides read TGTGCCAGCAGTGACAGGGTGGGGGAGCAGTACTTC. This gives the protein CASSDRVGEQYF.

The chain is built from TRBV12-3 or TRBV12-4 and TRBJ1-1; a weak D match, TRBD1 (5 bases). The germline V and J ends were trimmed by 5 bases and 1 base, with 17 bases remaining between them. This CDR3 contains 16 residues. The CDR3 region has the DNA TGTGCCAGCAGTCCCCTAGGGGCAGAGACGAACACTGAAGCTTTCTTT. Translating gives CASSPLGAETNTEAFF.

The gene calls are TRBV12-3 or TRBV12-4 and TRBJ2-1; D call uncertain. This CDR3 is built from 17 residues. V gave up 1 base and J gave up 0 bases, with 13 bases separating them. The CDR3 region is CASSLDGRISSYNEQFF. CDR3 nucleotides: TGTGCCAGCAGTTTAGACGGTCGGATTAGCTCCTACAATGAGCAGTTCTTC.

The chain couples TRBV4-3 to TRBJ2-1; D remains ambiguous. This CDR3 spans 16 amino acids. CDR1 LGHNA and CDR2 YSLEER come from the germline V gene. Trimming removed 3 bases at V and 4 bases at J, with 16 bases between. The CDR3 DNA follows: TGCGCCAGCAGCCACCTTGGGTTTGTACAGTACAATGAGCAGTTCTTC. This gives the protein CASSHLGFVQYNEQFF.

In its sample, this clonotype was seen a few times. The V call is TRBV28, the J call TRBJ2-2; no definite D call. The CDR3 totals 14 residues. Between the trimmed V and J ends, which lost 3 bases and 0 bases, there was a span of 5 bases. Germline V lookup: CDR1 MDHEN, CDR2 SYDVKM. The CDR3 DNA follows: TGTGCCAGCAGTTTCAGTACGAACACCGGGGAGCTGTTTTTT. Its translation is CASSFSTNTGELFF.

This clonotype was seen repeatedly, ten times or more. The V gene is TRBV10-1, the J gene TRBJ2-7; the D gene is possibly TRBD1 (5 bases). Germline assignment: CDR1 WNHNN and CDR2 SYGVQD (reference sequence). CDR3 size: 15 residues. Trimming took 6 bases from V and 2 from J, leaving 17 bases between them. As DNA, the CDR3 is TGCGCCAGCAGCCCCGTAGGGGAAATTGCCTACGAGCAGTACTTC. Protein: CASSPVGEIAYEQYF.

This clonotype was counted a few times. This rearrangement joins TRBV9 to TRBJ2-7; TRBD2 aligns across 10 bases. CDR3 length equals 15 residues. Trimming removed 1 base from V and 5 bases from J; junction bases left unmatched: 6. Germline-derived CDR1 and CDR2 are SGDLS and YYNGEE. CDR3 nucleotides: TGTGCCAGCAGCGTACTCGGGACTAGCGTCCACGAGCAGTACTTC. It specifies CASSVLGTSVHEQYF.

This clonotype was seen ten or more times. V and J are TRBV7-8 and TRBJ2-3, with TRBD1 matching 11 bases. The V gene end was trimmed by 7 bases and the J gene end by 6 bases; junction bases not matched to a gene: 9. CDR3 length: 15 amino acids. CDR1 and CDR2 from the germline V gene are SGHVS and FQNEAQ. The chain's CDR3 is CASTQRTGGLDTQYF. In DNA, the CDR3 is TGTGCCAGCACGCAAAGGACAGGGGGCCTTGATACGCAGTATTTT.